One TCR beta chain is described in this entry. The CDR3 loop spans 14 amino acids. The J segment lost 2 bases and the V segment lost 2 bases, leaving 1 base of the junction unmatched. The germline V gene encodes CDR1 SGHRS and CDR2 YFSETQ. This entry is derived from a study of blood T cell repertoires in COVID-19. Study-wide background: From the United States, Italy and Spain came samples of acute and convalescent COVID-19. T cells, B-cell-depleted T cells, or PBMCs provided the cDNA or gDNA that served as material.

Authors' analysis steps: The assay estimated nucleated cells by amplifying reference gene primers. Profiling relied on immunoSEQ multiplex PCR, and the TCRdb table lists in-frame clones only, not all of them. V, J and clone size are those of that table, while D and trimming were read from the DNA. This sample has 110,000 to 150,000 clones, with about four fifths found just once. Sequences were obtained from peripheral blood. The V call is TRBV5-1, the J call TRBJ2-3, with TRBD2 matching over 8 bases. The receptor was isolated from a man aged 70-80 years who had recovered from COVID-19. CDR3 DNA sequence: TGCGCCAGCAGCTTAGCGGGAGACACAGATACGCAGTATTTT. Protein sequence: CASSLAGDTDTQYF.